Presented here are 21 T cell receptor beta chains from one specimen sequenced in a study of T-cell memory formation after mild COVID-19. TCRdb passed the 5' RACE reads through MiXCR, listing each CDR3 protein once. The sample holds about 170,000 distinct CDR3 sequences; approximately 13% are singletons and the top ten take approximately 3.3%. Sequencing was performed on PBMCs or a T cell subset sorted from them (not recorded which). The receptors originated from a man younger than 30 who had mild COVID-19 (a few samples of this study predate the infection). Cell type and time point are not known.

The rearrangement links TRBV15 to TRBJ2-3; D not certain. Germline loops: CDR1 LNHNV, CDR2 YYDKDF (reference sequence). CDR3 size: 13 residues. Trimming took 4 bases from V and 4 from J, leaving 9 bases between them. The CDR3 coding sequence is TGTGCCACCAGCATTTCTCCCGCAGATACGCAGTATTTT. Translated: CATSISPADTQYF.

V usage is TRBV6-5 and J usage is TRBJ1-1; 9 bases map to TRBD1. The germline gives CDR1 MNHEY, CDR2 SVGAGI. The CDR3 runs to 13 residues. V shed 4 bases and J 8 bases; nucleotides not matched to a gene: 5. This chain's CDR3 is CASSSGTGMEAFF. The CDR3, as DNA: TGTGCCAGCAGTTCCGGGACAGGGATGGAAGCTTTCTTT.

This clonotype was counted between two and nine times. This sequence joins TRBV4-1 and TRBJ1-1; 7 bases are a match to TRBD1. Trimming took 0 bases from V and 7 from J; bases not matched to a gene: 8. The CDR3 sequence is 15 residues long. The germline CDR1 and CDR2 sequences are MGHRA and YSYEKL. CDR3 protein: CASSQDSNRQGEAFF. CDR3 coding DNA: TGCGCCAGCAGCCAAGATAGCAATAGACAGGGTGAAGCTTTCTTT.

This clonotype was seen a few times. The rearrangement joins TRBV19 to TRBJ2-7; 8 bases agree with TRBD1. The germline CDR1 and CDR2 sequences are LNHDA and SQIVND (reference sequence). Trimming took 2 bases from V and 6 from J; bases not matched to a gene: 6. The CDR3 is 14 amino acids. The CDR3 sequence: CASSIRQGSPEQYV. The CDR3 nucleotides read TGTGCCAGTAGTATAAGACAGGGGAGCCCCGAGCAGTACGTC.

The V gene is TRBV29-1, the J gene TRBJ2-1; either TRBD1 or TRBD2 may fit D (5 bases each). The CDR3 runs to 14 residues. The V and J ends lost 6 bases and 15 bases respectively, with 27 bases between them. The germline V gene has CDR1 SQVTM and CDR2 ANQGSEA. CDR3 sequence: CSVAELGDPPVGFF. The CDR3, as DNA: TGCAGCGTCGCGGAGCTAGGGGACCCGCCGGTGGGGTTCTTC.

In its sample, this clonotype was seen a few times. V and J are TRBV3-1 and TRBJ1-2; D not certain. Trimming removed 4 bases at V and 4 bases at J, with 13 bases between. This CDR3 has 14 residues. Looked up from germline, CDR1 is LGHDT and CDR2 is YNNKEL (reference sequence). CDR3 in DNA: TGTGCCAGCAGCCGAGACGTCCAGACCTATGGCTACACCTTC. Translating gives CASSRDVQTYGYTF.

The rearrangement joins TRBV7-2 to TRBJ2-1; D possibly matches TRBD1 or TRBD2 (5 bases each). The V and J ends lost 3 bases and 12 bases respectively, with 9 bases between them. This CDR3 is built from 11 residues. CDR1 is SGHTA and CDR2 is FQGNSA in the germline V gene. The DNA for the CDR3 is TGTGCCAGCAGCTTCCGGGGCGGGCAGTTCTTC. This gives the protein CASSFRGGQFF.

This clonotype came up a few times. The chain is built from TRBV3-1 and TRBJ2-7; no clear D. Germline values: CDR1 LGHDT, CDR2 YNNKEL (reference sequence). The CDR3 consists of 14 residues. Trimming left V 2 bases short and J 0 bases short, with 8 bases between. The CDR3 DNA is TGTGCCAGCAGCCAAAGTGCGGTCTCCTACGAGCAGTACGTC. This codes for CASSQSAVSYEQYV.

This clonotype was seen more than once but under ten times. One junction end disagrees with the germline gene, perhaps due to a read error. This chain connects TRBV6-2 or TRBV6-3 to TRBJ2-3, with D perhaps TRBD2 (8 bases). There are 12 residues in the CDR3. Germline V gene lookup returns CDR1 MNHEY and CDR2 SVGEGT. The CDR3 DNA reads TGTGCCATCGGGGGGGGGACAGCTACGCAGTATTTT. Amino acid sequence: CAIGGGTATQYF.

This clonotype came up a few times. The chain joins TRBV9 to TRBJ2-3; D assignment may be TRBD1 or TRBD2 (5 bases each). Trimming took 7 bases from V and 4 from J, leaving 10 bases between them. Germline V gene lookup returns CDR1 SGDLS and CDR2 YYNGEE. The CDR3 consists of 12 residues. The CDR3 sequence is CASGTEPDTQYF. As DNA, the CDR3 is TGTGCCAGCGGGACCGAACCAGATACGCAGTATTTT.

The table lists this clonotype with a few counts. The chain carries TRBV29-1 and TRBJ1-2, with a possible D match to TRBD1 (5 bases). Trimming shortened V by 4 bases and J by 4 bases, and 7 bases separated the two germline ends. CDR3 length: 11 amino acids. The V gene's germline CDR1 is SQVTM and CDR2 ANQGSEA. Here the CDR3 reads CSVVDTYGYTF. The CDR3 DNA is TGCAGCGTTGTGGACACCTATGGCTACACCTTC. The whole variable domain, filled in from reference TRBV29-1 and TRBJ1-2, reads SAVISQKPSRDICQRGTSLTIQCQVDSQVTMMFWYRQQPGQSLTLIATANQGSEATYESGFVIDKFPISRPNLTFSTLTVSNMSPEDSSIYLCSVVDTYGYTFGSGTRLTVV.

V usage is TRBV5-5 and J usage is TRBJ2-7; D is ambiguous. Germline values: CDR1 SGHKS, CDR2 YYEKEE (reference sequence). V was shortened by 1 base and J by 0 bases, with 11 bases between the two germline ends. The CDR3 has 15 residues. As DNA, the CDR3 is TGTGCCAGCAGCTTGTTAACCCAGCCCTCCTACGAGCAGTACGTC. This encodes CASSLLTQPSYEQYV.

This clonotype has a handful of counts. V usage is TRBV6-6 and J usage is TRBJ1-2; 8 bases align to TRBD1. The CDR3 spans 14 residues. CDR1 is MNHNY, CDR2 SVGAGI, per germline (reference sequence). V was pared by 6 bases and J by 4 bases, with 7 bases of the junction left unmatched. The CDR3 spells CASSPDRAGYGYTF. The CDR3 DNA reads as TGTGCCAGCAGCCCGGACAGGGCAGGCTATGGCTACACCTTC.

This clonotype was counted many times. The chain links TRBV5-5 to TRBJ2-5; D uncertain. CDR1 and CDR2 (germline): SGHKS, YYEKEE (reference sequence). The CDR3 spans 15 residues. V was shortened by 1 base and J by 7 bases, with 17 bases between the two germline ends. This CDR3 reads CASSLSVTGFATQYF. The CDR3 DNA sequence: TGTGCCAGCAGCTTGTCCGTGACGGGCTTTGCGACCCAGTACTTC.

This clonotype was seen only a few times. V gene TRBV18 combines with J gene TRBJ2-4; D ambiguous. This CDR3 has 15 residues. Germline-derived CDR1 and CDR2 are KGHSH and LQKENI. The germline V and J ends were trimmed by 4 bases and 6 bases, with 16 bases remaining between them. The CDR3 sequence: CASSQSASGPNIQYF. The CDR3 DNA follows: TGTGCCAGCTCACAATCGGCCTCGGGCCCAAACATTCAGTACTTC.

V gene TRBV5-1 combines with J gene TRBJ2-3; no clear D. V lost 3 bases and J 2 bases, leaving 4 bases between the germline ends. In germline, CDR1 is SGHRS, CDR2 YFSETQ. The CDR3 consists of 12 residues. CDR3 nucleotides: TGCGCCAGCAGCTATAACACAGATACGCAGTATTTT. It specifies CASSYNTDTQYF.

The chain joins TRBV4-3 to TRBJ1-1, with 7 bases matching TRBD1. This CDR3 contains 15 residues. Trimming at V came to 4 bases and at J to 3 bases, leaving 8 bases not matched to a gene. The V gene's germline CDR1 is LGHNA and CDR2 YSLEER. CDR3 loop: CASSRTAQGDTEAFF. CDR3 nucleotide sequence: TGCGCCAGCAGCCGGACAGCTCAGGGGGACACTGAAGCTTTCTTT.

The chain recombines TRBV28 with TRBJ2-1, with 8 bases aligning to TRBD2. This CDR3 is built from 14 residues. Trimming cost V 4 bases and J 7 bases; bases outside gene matches: 6. Germline lookup yields CDR1 MDHEN and CDR2 SYDVKM. CDR3 sequence reads: CASSSPTSVNEQFF. Written as DNA, the CDR3 is TGTGCCAGCAGTTCTCCGACTAGCGTTAATGAGCAGTTCTTC.

This clonotype was picked up a small number of times. The V gene is TRBV7-6, the J gene TRBJ2-3, with 12 bases lining up with TRBD2. Germline V gene lookup returns CDR1 SGHVS and CDR2 FNYEAQ. The V segment lost 5 bases and the J segment 1 base; nucleotides outside the gene matches: 10. The CDR3 spans 18 residues. CDR3 region: CASSPRGASGGGTDTQYF. Written as DNA, the CDR3 is TGTGCCAGCAGCCCGCGCGGGGCTAGCGGGGGGGGCACAGATACGCAGTATTTT.

The chain uses TRBV14 and TRBJ2-5, with D possibly TRBD1 on 5 matching bases. CDR1 SGHDN and CDR2 FVKESK come from the germline V gene. Trimming removed 2 bases from V and 7 bases from J, with 5 bases in between. The CDR3 has 11 residues. The CDR3 reads CASSQRGTQYF. The CDR3 DNA follows: TGTGCCAGCAGCCAAAGGGGGACCCAGTACTTC.

V and J are TRBV18 and TRBJ1-4; maybe TRBD1 (5 bases). With 3 bases removed from V and 1 base from J, the gap between germline ends came to 9 bases. Germline V gene sequence: CDR1 KGHSH, CDR2 LQKENI. The CDR3 runs to 15 residues. The CDR3 sequence: CASSPGRETNEKLFF. The DNA for the CDR3 is TGTGCCAGCTCACCCGGCAGGGAAACTAATGAAAAACTGTTTTTT.